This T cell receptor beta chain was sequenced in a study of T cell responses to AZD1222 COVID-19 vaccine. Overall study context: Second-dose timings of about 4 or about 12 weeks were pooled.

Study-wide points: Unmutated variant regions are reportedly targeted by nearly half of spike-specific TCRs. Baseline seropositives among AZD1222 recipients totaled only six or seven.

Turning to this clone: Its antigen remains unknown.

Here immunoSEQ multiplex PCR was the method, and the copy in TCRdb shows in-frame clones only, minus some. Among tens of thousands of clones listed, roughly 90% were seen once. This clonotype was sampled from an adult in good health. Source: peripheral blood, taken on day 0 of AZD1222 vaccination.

CDR3 loop: CASSVDRQGTEAFF. The CDR3 coding sequence is TGTGCCAGCAGTGTGGACAGGCAGGGCACTGAAGCTTTCTTT. The chain uses TRBV7-2 and TRBJ1-1; 7 nucleotides align to TRBD1. The CDR3 loop spans 14 amino acids. The V segment lost 6 bases and the J segment 4 bases; nucleotides outside the gene matches: 8. Per germline, CDR1 SGHTA and CDR2 FQGNSA.